A single T cell receptor (beta chain) is shown here with its context. Its target antigen remains unknown. Per-base qualities were not stored, and no clone one base away is much larger. Amplification of TCR beta CDR3 regions was carried out from RNA transcripts. The TCR CDR3 was subjected to a first round of RT-PCR using the HTBI primer set and the Qiagen OneStep RT-PCR kit. Libraries were constructed in a second round of multiplex PCR, after which size selection and purification were performed. Paired-end sequencing of the libraries was performed with 100 bp reads on an Illumina HiSeq2000. Processing in the source paper ran as follows. SOAPnuke was used to process the raw data, throwing out any read that contained adapters or uncalled bases, had a mean Phred below 15, or lacked an exact constant-primer or identifier match. COPE v1.2.5 was used to merge high-quality paired reads, and clonotypes were defined as unique nucleotide sequences. MiTCR v1.1 was used to align clonotypes to the IMGT TRBV, TRBD and TRBJ reference segments. The analysis included only V-J combinations with a frequency above 0.0001, which together covered 99% to 99.2% of the repertoires. A TCS score was defined as the ratio between F50 (clonal expansion) and ExV (chaos), using BLOSUM62-based TCRdist between CDR3 peptides within each V-J. Welch's t-statistics and random forest reduced 500 to 550 V-J features to 13, which were used in a naive Bayes classifier (R e1071). TCRdb itself trimmed the public reads at Q25 with fastp, ran MiXCR and retained productive beta chains. Every entry covers one CDR3 protein and lists the most common genes and DNA from its rows. V and J calls and clone size were set by TCRdb, not the authors. This sample is represented by a few hundred thousand distinct CDR3 sequences; about 16% of them were singletons. The biggest ten clones account for roughly 29% of the sample.

The record originates from a study of T cells in Graves' hyperthyroidism and ophthalmopathy (dated by TCRdb to about 2019). In the study overall: Peripheral blood was collected at initial diagnosis, before any treatment. After sampling, hyperthyroidism patients received methimazole starting at 30 mg daily, and ophthalmopathy patients received high-dose intravenous methylprednisolone. The paper reports TCR Vbeta CDR3 sequencing of some 140 peripheral blood samples: under 45 ophthalmopathy, roughly 80 hyperthyroidism and around 17 progressor patients. An independent validation cohort of around 19 hyperthyroidism patients and 17 patients who later progressed to ophthalmopathy tested prospective prediction of ophthalmopathy. To identify TCR V-J signatures that set the groups apart, the researchers used a discovery cohort of about a hundred patients, made up of fewer than 50 with Graves' ophthalmopathy and 57 with stable Graves' hyperthyroidism. The roughly 91 discovery patients were randomly split 7:3 into training and test sets. Thyroid tissue and blood T-cell repertoires from about six Graves' hyperthyroidism patients were also compared in the study.

Overall study results and their limits: A model built on a 13 V-J signature distinguished ophthalmopathy from stable hyperthyroidism, reaching roughly 88% sensitivity and around 82% specificity in cross-validation and 80%/75% in testing. In validation, progression to ophthalmopathy was predicted by the model with around 70% sensitivity and under 85% specificity, a median of roughly 6.4 months before onset. Sample size was not statistically predetermined, and blinding of investigators to group allocation was not performed. Blood samples also contained most of the expanded thyroid clonotypes (frequency above 0.001), which suggests that blood repertoires may reflect thyroid immune responses.

Ophthalmopathy patients had moderately to severely active disease, Clinical Activity Score of at least 3, NOSPECS grade of at least 4, and duration under 3 months. Patients with uncontrolled infections, other autoimmune diseases, pregnancy or lactation were excluded. Clinical symptoms, serum thyroxine and TRAb, thyroid ultrasound, and orbital computed tomography formed the basis for the diagnoses. Ficoll-Paque density gradient centrifugation was used to isolate PBMCs from about 9.4 ml of fresh peripheral blood. Total RNA was extracted with Trizol reagent, and quality was checked on an Agilent 2100 Bioanalyzer. For CDR1 and CDR2, the germline V gene lists MNHNS and SASEGT. The CDR3 contains 14 residues, cysteine and phenylalanine counted. Here the CDR3 DNA is all that survives: 42 bases in frame from base 1. Relative to germline, V is 7 bases shorter and J is 2 bases shorter, with 12 bases between their ends.

The source is a woman in her 30s with Graves' ophthalmopathy. The sequence joins TRBV6-1 to TRBJ2-1; the D segment could be TRBD2, given 5 matching bases. The source material was blood. The CDR3 here reads CASKKDSTYNEQFF. The bases read TGTGCCAGCAAGAAGGACTCCACCTACAATGAGCAGTTCTTC.